This T cell receptor beta chain derives from a study of beta chain features in type 1 diabetes. In the study overall: There was similarity between patients and healthy donors in age, gender and cell yields. Approximately 100 million sorted cells were examined across all samples.

Reverse transcription of all isolated RNA meant that expressed TCRB transcripts were sequenced. The protocol was immunoSEQ multiplex PCR, while the TCRdb copy is restricted to in-frame clones and leaves out a portion. The sample has about 45,000 clones, roughly 56% seen once. Worth noting for this clone: Its cognate antigen is unknown.

Whole-study results and caveats: Insertions at VDJ junctions were less frequent in type 1 diabetes patients. These patients also deleted more nucleotides at the same junctions. No resolution was reached here on whether HLA type influences TCRB rearrangement.

CDR1 is MNHEY and CDR2 is SMNVEV in the germline V gene (reference sequence). V shed 2 bases and J 6 bases; nucleotides not matched to a gene: 4. CDR3 length equals 16 residues. The chain joins TRBV27 to TRBJ2-1, with 13 bases identical to TRBD2. This receptor was obtained from a woman in her late teens or twenties in good health. Sequencing input: Tregs from blood. The CDR3 here is CASSLRGTSGVNEQFF. The CDR3, as DNA: TGTGCCAGCAGTTTACGGGGGACTAGCGGGGTCAATGAGCAGTTCTTC.